This T cell receptor (beta chain) was retrieved from a study of blood T cell repertoires in COVID-19. Across the study: Acute and convalescent COVID-19 samples came from the United States, Italy and Spain.

Original data processing: Reference gene primer amplification in the assay estimated nucleated cell counts. Sequenced by immunoSEQ multiplex PCR; TCRdb stores in-frame clones only, minus some. D and trimming were read from the DNA, whereas the V and J calls and clone size are those reported in that table. The repertoire includes some 150,000 clones, roughly 80% of them detected once, and around 1.7% sits in the top ten. The CDR3 runs 13 residues. Deletions cut 6 bases from V and 6 bases from J, with 14 bases between. Per the germline V gene, CDR1 is MNHEY and CDR2 is SVGAGI. The material sequenced was peripheral blood. The source of this sequence is a man aged 80 or over with acute or convalescent COVID-19. The chain carries TRBV6-5 and TRBJ1-2, with a weak D call TRBD1 (6 bases). The CDR3: CASSLTGPDGYTF. As DNA, the CDR3 is TGTGCCAGCAGCTTAACAGGGCCGGATGGCTACACCTTC.